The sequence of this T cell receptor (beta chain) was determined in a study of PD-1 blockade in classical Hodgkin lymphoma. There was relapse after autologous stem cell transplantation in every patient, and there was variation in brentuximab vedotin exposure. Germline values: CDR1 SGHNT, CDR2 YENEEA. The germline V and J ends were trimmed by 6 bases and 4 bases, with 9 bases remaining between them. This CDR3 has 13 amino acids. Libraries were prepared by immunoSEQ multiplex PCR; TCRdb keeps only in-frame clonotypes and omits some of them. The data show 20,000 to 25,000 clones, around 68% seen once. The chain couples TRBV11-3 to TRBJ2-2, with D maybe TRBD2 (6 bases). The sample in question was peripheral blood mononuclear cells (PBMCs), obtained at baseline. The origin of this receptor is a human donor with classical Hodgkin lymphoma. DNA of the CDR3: TGTGCCAGCAGGCTGGAGGGCACCGGGGAGCTGTTTTTT. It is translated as CASRLEGTGELFF. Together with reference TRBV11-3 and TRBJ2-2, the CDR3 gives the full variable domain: EAGVVQSPRYKIIEKKQPVAFWCNPISGHNTLYWYLQNLGQGPELLIRYENEEAVDDSQLPKDRFSAERLKGVDSTLKIQPAELGDSAVYLCASRLEGTGELFFGEGSRLTVL.